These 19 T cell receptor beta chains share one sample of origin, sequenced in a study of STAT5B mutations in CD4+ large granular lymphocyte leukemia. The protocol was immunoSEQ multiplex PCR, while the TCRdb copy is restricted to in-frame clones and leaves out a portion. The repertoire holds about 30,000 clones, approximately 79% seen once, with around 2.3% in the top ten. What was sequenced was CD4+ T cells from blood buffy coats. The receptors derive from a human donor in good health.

The CDR3 DNA reads TGTGCCAGCAGTGAAGGCCCAGCGGGGGCCCTCGCAGATACGCAGTATTTT. The encoded protein is CASSEGPAGALADTQYF. The chain has TRBV6-1 and TRBJ2-3; 8 nucleotides match TRBD2. Per germline, CDR1 MNHNS and CDR2 SASEGT. V gave up 1 base and J gave up 4 bases; unmatched junction bases: 10. This CDR3 comprises 17 residues.

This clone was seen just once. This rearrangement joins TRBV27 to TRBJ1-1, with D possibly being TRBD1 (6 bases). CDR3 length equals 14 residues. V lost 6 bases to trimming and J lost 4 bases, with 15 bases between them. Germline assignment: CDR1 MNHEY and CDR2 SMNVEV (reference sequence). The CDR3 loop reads CASRPRQVGTEAFF. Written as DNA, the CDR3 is TGTGCCAGCAGGCCAAGACAGGTGGGCACTGAAGCTTTCTTT.

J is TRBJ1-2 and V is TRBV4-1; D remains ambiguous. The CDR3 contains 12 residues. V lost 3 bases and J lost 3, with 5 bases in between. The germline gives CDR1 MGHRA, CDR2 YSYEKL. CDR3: CASSHEYYGYTF. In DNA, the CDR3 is TGCGCCAGCAGCCATGAATACTATGGCTACACCTTC.

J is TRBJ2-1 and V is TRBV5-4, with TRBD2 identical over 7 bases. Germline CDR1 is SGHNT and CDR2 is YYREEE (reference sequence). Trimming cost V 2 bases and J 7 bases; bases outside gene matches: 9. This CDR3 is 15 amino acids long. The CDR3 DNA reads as TGTGCCAGCAGCTTCACAGCGGGACCAGGGAATGAGCAGTTCTTC. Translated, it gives CASSFTAGPGNEQFF.

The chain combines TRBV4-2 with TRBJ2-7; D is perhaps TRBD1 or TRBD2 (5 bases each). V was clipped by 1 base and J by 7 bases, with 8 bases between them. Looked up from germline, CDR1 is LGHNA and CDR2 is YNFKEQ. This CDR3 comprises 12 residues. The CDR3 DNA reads TGTGCCAGCAGCCAAGGGGGGTGGGAGCAGTACTTC. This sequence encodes CASSQGGWEQYF.

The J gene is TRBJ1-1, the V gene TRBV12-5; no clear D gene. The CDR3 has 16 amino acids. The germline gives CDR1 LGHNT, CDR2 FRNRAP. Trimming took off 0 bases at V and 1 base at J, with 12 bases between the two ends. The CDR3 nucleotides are TGTGCTAGTGGTTTGGTATTGACAAGGACGAACACTGAAGCTTTCTTT. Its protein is CASGLVLTRTNTEAFF.

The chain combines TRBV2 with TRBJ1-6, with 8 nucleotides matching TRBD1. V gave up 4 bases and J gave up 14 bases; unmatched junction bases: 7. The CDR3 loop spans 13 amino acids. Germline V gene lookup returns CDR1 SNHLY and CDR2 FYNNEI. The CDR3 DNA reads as TGTGCCAGCAGTGTTACAGGGGGAGAGGCCCTCCACTTT. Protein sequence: CASSVTGGEALHF.

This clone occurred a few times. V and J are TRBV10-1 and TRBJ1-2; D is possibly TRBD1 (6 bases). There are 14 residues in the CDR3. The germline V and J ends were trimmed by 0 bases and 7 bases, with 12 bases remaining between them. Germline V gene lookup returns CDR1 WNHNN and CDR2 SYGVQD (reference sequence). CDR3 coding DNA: TGCGCCAGCAGTGAGTCAGGGGGGCTCGGTGGCTACACCTTC. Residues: CASSESGGLGGYTF.

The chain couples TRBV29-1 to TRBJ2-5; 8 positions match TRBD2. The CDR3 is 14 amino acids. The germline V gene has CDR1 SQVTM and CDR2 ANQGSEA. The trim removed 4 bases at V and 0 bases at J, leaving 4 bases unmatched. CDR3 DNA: TGCAGCGTTGGAAGCGGGGGATACCAAGAGACCCAGTACTTC. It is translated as CSVGSGGYQETQYF.

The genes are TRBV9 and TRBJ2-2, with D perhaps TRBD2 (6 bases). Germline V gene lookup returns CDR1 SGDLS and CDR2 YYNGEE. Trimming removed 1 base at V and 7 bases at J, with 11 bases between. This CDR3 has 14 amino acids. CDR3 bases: TGTGCCAGCAGCGTATTAGCGGTTGACGGGGAGCTGTTTTTT. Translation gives CASSVLAVDGELFF.

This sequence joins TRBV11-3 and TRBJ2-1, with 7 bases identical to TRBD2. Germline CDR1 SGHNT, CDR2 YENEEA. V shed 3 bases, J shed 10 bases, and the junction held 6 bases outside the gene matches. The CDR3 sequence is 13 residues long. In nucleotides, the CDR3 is TGTGCCAGCAGCTTTACTAGCGACAGCGAGCAGTTCTTC. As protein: CASSFTSDSEQFF.

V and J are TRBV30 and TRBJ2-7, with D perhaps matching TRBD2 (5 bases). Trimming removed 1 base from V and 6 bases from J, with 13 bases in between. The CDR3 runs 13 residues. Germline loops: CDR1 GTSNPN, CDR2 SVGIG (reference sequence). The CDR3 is CAWSGTWPGEQYF. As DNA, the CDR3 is TGTGCCTGGAGTGGGACTTGGCCGGGCGAGCAGTACTTC.

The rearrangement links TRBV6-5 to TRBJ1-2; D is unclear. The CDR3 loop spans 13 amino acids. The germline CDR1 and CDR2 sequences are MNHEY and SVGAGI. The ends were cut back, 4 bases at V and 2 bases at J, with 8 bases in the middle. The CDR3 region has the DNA TGTGCCAGCAGTTCTCAGATGAACTATGGCTACACCTTC. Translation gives CASSSQMNYGYTF.

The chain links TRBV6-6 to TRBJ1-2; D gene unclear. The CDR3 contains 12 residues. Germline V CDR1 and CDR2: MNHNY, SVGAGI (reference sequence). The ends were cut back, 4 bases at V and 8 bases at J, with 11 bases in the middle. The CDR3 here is CASSSGMRGYTF. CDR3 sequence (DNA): TGTGCCAGCAGTTCTGGGATGAGGGGCTACACCTTC.

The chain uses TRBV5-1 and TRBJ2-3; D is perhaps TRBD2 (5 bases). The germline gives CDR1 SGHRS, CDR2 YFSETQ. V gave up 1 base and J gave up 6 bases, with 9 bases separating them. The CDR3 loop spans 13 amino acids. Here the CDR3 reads CASSLSGVDTQYF. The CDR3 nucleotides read TGCGCCAGCAGCTTGTCCGGGGTCGATACGCAGTATTTT. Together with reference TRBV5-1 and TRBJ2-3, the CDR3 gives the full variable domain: KAGVTQTPRYLIKTRGQQVTLSCSPISGHRSVSWYQQTPGQGLQFLFEYFSETQRNKGNFPGRFSGRQFSNSRSEMNVSTLELGDSALYLCASSLSGVDTQYFGPGTRLTVL.

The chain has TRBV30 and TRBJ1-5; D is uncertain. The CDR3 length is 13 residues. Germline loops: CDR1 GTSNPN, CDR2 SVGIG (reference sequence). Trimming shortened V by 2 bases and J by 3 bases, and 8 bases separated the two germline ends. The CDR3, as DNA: TGTGCCTGGAGTTTGGGCTCCAATCAGCCCCAGCATTTT. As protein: CAWSLGSNQPQHF.

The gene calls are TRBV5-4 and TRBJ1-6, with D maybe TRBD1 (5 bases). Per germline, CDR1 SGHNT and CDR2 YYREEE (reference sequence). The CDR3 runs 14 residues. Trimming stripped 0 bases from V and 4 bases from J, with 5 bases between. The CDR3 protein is CASSLGQYNSPLHF. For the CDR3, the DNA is TGTGCCAGCAGCTTGGGACAGTATAATTCACCCCTCCACTTT.

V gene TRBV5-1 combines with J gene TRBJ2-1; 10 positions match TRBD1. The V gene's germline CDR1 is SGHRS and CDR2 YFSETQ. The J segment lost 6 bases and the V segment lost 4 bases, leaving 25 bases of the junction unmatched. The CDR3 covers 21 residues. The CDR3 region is CASSENRQGALSPPASNEQFF. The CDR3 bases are TGCGCCAGCAGCGAAAACCGACAGGGGGCCCTCTCACCCCCCGCGAGCAATGAGCAGTTCTTC.

The CDR3 here is CASSKSYGTITGELFF. Here the CDR3 DNA reads TGTGCCAGCAGCAAAAGTTATGGTACAATTACCGGGGAGCTGTTTTTT. This chain uses TRBV21-1 with TRBJ2-2; no DNA check was done on the table's D call, TRBD1. TRBV21-1 is assigned pseudogene status. This CDR3 contains 16 residues.